Described below is a single TCR beta chain sequence and its context. Other DNA sequences of this sample code for an identical CDR3. Original data processing: Amplification of reference gene primers was used by the study to estimate nucleated cell counts. TCRdb keeps only in-frame clones here, not all; method: immunoSEQ multiplex PCR. The V and J calls and clone size are taken from that table; D and trimming were inferred from the DNA. The repertoire includes some 73,000 clones, approximately 85% of them detected once, and 8.5% to 10% sits in the top ten. Per the germline V gene, CDR1 is KGHSH and CDR2 is LQKENI. V gave up 3 bases and J gave up 2 bases; unmatched junction bases: 2. This CDR3 is 14 amino acids long. It was during active infection that Seattle patients were enrolled and then longitudinally followed. This sample was taken from a study of blood T cell repertoires in COVID-19. Study overall: The United States, Italy and Spain supplied acute and convalescent COVID-19 samples. From T cells, B-cell-depleted T cells, or PBMCs came the material, which was cDNA or gDNA.

Sequenced sample: peripheral blood. The TCR originated in a man between 45 and 60 years old with COVID-19, enrolled during active disease. The chain uses TRBV18 and TRBJ2-7, with 9 bases aligning to TRBD1. The chain's CDR3 is CASSPGQGTYEQYF. The CDR3 DNA follows: TGTGCCAGCTCACCGGGACAGGGAACCTACGAGCAGTACTTC.